Following are 2 T cell receptor beta chains from one sample sequenced in a study of Ad26.COV2.S vaccination and SARS-CoV-2 variants. Libraries were prepared by immunoSEQ multiplex PCR; TCRdb keeps only in-frame clonotypes and omits some of them. The table includes hundreds of thousands of clones, approximately 90% detected once. Regarding treatment: about 20 received Ad26.COV2.S at low or high dose, single or two shots; about 5 received placebo; per-sample allocation not given. Sampling occurred on day 63 after the first vaccine or placebo injection. The specimen comprised peripheral blood, sampled in a trial of Ad26.COV2.S vaccine versus placebo. These receptors all stem from a person aged 18-60 years who received the Ad26.COV2.S COVID-19 vaccine or a placebo.

This clone was detected only once. The genes are TRBV7-2 and TRBJ1-3; D not resolved. The CDR3 sequence is 15 residues long. V lost 4 bases, J lost 4 bases, and 14 bases lay in between. In germline, CDR1 is SGHTA, CDR2 FQGNSA. As DNA, the CDR3 is TGTGCCAGCAGCTCAGAGGGATTGAGGGGAAACACCATATATTTT. The encoded protein is CASSSEGLRGNTIYF.

At least ten counts were recorded for this clone. V is TRBV5-6 and J is TRBJ2-7; D may be TRBD2 (6 bases). This CDR3 spans 15 amino acids. The germline gives CDR1 SGHDT, CDR2 YYEEEE. The V end lost 5 bases, the J end lost 2 bases, and 17 bases lay between the germline ends. CDR3 amino acids: CASRLRPSVTYEQYF. The CDR3 nucleotides read TGTGCCAGCAGATTGAGGCCTAGCGTGACCTACGAGCAGTACTTC.